The TCR beta chain described here comes from a study of T cell repertoires in cytomegalovirus infection. At the level of the study: CMV infection and matching HLA type were both indicated by public TCR beta signatures.

CDR1 and CDR2 (germline): SGHTA, FQGNSA. Trimming took 1 base from V and 3 from J, leaving 18 bases between them. This CDR3 region has 18 residues. There are many counts of this clonotype. In TCRdb, the reads were re-called with MiXCR into one record per CDR3 protein. There are hundreds of thousands of distinct CDR3 sequences in the sample; roughly a tenth occur only once, and approximately 2.4% lies in the top ten. The chain links TRBV7-2 to TRBJ1-4; TRBD1 is a possible D gene (5 bases). The clonotype originates from a human donor in good health (CMV status not recorded). Some clones in this sample may be carry-over from other donors' samples. Sequenced: PBMCs. CDR3 in DNA: TGTGCCAGCAGCTTAGTAGGCGGCCGAAGGGGTTCTAATGAAAAACTGTTTTTT. This codes for CASSLVGGRRGSNEKLFF.